The 13 T cell receptor beta chains in this list originate from one sample, sequenced in a study of PD-1 blockade in classical Hodgkin lymphoma. The data were produced by immunoSEQ multiplex PCR, yet TCRdb's version contains in-frame clones alone and is incomplete. The sample records tens of thousands of clones, under 95% being singletons. In every patient, relapse followed autologous stem cell transplantation, while exposure to brentuximab vedotin differed. Specimen: peripheral blood mononuclear cells (PBMCs), collected at baseline. These receptor sequences come from a human donor with classical Hodgkin lymphoma.

V is TRBV6-5 and J is TRBJ2-5, with unresolved D. Germline V gives CDR1 MNHEY, CDR2 SVGAGI. The CDR3 length is 11 residues. V lost 10 bases and J lost 7, with 13 bases in between. The CDR3 sequence: CATNPGGTQYF. The CDR3 DNA sequence: TGTGCCACCAACCCCGGCGGGACCCAGTACTTC.

The V gene is TRBV28, the J gene TRBJ2-7; 8 bases are a match to TRBD1. Germline trimming cut 5 bases from V and 6 bases from J; bases unmatched to any gene: 9. The CDR3 has 14 amino acids. Germline lookup yields CDR1 MDHEN and CDR2 SYDVKM. CDR3 bases: TGTGCCAGCAGTCCAGGACAGGGTTTCAGCGAGCAGTACTTC. It codes for CASSPGQGFSEQYF.

The chain carries TRBV14 and TRBJ2-1; TRBD2 is a possible D gene (6 bases). Germline V gene lookup returns CDR1 SGHDN and CDR2 FVKESK. The CDR3 has 17 residues. The germline V and J ends were trimmed by 0 bases and 3 bases, with 15 bases remaining between them. The CDR3 region has the DNA TGTGCCAGCAGCCAAGACCGAGATCCGCGGGACTACAATGAGCAGTTCTTC. It encodes CASSQDRDPRDYNEQFF.

This clone has just one count. CDR3 in DNA: TGTGCCAGCAGTTTCCACGGACTAGCTGAGGGGACAGATACGCAGTATTTT. Encoded protein: CASSFHGLAEGTDTQYF. The chain uses TRBV28 and TRBJ2-3, with 8 bases fitting TRBD2. In germline, CDR1 is MDHEN, CDR2 SYDVKM. The CDR3 consists of 17 residues. The junction had 11 bases not matched to a gene; V was cut back by 3 bases and J by 3 bases.

The chain is built from TRBV12-5 and TRBJ2-1; D remains ambiguous. Trimming removed 3 bases from V and 8 bases from J, with 8 bases in between. Germline values: CDR1 LGHNT, CDR2 FRNRAP. This CDR3 has 12 residues. The CDR3, as DNA: TGTGCTAGTGGTTTTGCTAGGGATGAGCAGTTCTTC. Its translation is CASGFARDEQFF.

The rearrangement joins TRBV7-9 to TRBJ2-7; D may match TRBD1 or TRBD2 (5 bases each). Germline assignment: CDR1 SEHNR and CDR2 FQNEAQ (reference sequence). The V end lost 0 bases, the J end lost 6 bases, and 9 bases lay between the germline ends. The CDR3 is made up of 13 amino acids. Here the CDR3 reads CASSLASGSEQYF. The CDR3 nucleotides are TGTGCCAGCAGCTTAGCCTCAGGGAGCGAGCAGTACTTC.

This clone was seen just once. The genes are TRBV5-1 and TRBJ1-5; D ambiguous. Germline V gene data show CDR1 as SGHRS and CDR2 as YFSETQ. V shed 1 base and J shed 7 bases, with 9 bases lying between them. This CDR3 has 13 residues. The CDR3 DNA sequence: TGCGCCAGCAGCTTGAACAGCGGACAGCCCCAGCATTTT. Its translation: CASSLNSGQPQHF. Variable domain in full (rest from reference TRBV5-1 and TRBJ1-5): KAGVTQTPRYLIKTRGQQVTLSCSPISGHRSVSWYQQTPGQGLQFLFEYFSETQRNKGNFPGRFSGRQFSNSRSEMNVSTLELGDSALYLCASSLNSGQPQHFGDGTRLSIL.

The chain links TRBV7-9 to TRBJ1-4; 9 bases align to TRBD1. Germline V gene lookup returns CDR1 SEHNR and CDR2 FQNEAQ (reference sequence). This CDR3 has 14 amino acids. V dropped 5 bases and J dropped 6; count of bases not matched to a gene: 4. In DNA, the CDR3 is TGTGCCAGCAGCCACGACAGGGGGTATGAAAAACTGTTTTTT. Translation: CASSHDRGYEKLFF.

The CDR3 here is CASSSYPAGEQFF. The CDR3 coding sequence is TGTGCCAGCAGTTCCTACCCCGCGGGGGAGCAGTTCTTC. The chain uses TRBV27 and TRBJ2-1; D is possibly TRBD2 (6 bases). Germline lookup yields CDR1 MNHEY and CDR2 SMNVEV (reference sequence). The CDR3 has 13 residues. Trimming took off 4 bases at V and 10 bases at J, with 14 bases between the two ends.

The chain is built from TRBV27 and TRBJ2-2; tentatively, D is TRBD2 (5 bases). V was trimmed by 7 bases and J by 1 base, leaving 10 bases between them. The CDR3 has 14 residues. CDR1 is MNHEY, CDR2 SMNVEV, per germline (reference sequence). The CDR3 reads CASIGRGNTGELFF. For the CDR3, the DNA is TGTGCCAGCATAGGACGGGGGAACACCGGGGAGCTGTTTTTT.

The V call is TRBV4-1, the J call TRBJ2-7, with D perhaps TRBD2 (6 bases). The CDR3 length is 17 residues. CDR1 is MGHRA, CDR2 YSYEKL, per germline. Trimming removed 4 bases at V and 1 base at J, with 20 bases between. In DNA form, the CDR3 reads TGCGCCAGCAGCCTGAAGATGGAACCCCGGGGGTCCTACGAGCAGTACTTC. Protein: CASSLKMEPRGSYEQYF.

The V call is TRBV30, the J call TRBJ1-2; unclear D gene. CDR1 is GTSNPN, CDR2 SVGIG, per germline (reference sequence). This CDR3 region has 12 residues. The V gene lost 4 bases and the J gene lost 1 base, with 7 bases spanning the gap. The CDR3 DNA reads TGTGCCTGGACCGGCCTTAACTATGGCTACACCTTC. Its protein is CAWTGLNYGYTF.

This chain uses TRBV4-2 with TRBJ1-4; the match to TRBD1 covers 9 bases. The junction had 12 bases not matched to a gene; V was cut back by 5 bases and J by 8 bases. Germline V gives CDR1 LGHNA, CDR2 YNFKEQ. This CDR3 comprises 16 residues. The CDR3: CASSTGGAGFWEKLFF. DNA of the CDR3: TGTGCCAGCAGCACAGGGGGCGCAGGTTTCTGGGAAAAACTGTTTTTT.